The entry below gives a single T cell receptor beta chain sequence along with its context. The sample comes from a study of blood T cell dynamics during melanoma immunotherapy. Study in general: First-line therapy was either pembrolizumab or nivolumab with ipilimumab for metastatic melanoma.

The germline V gene encodes CDR1 SGHNT and CDR2 YENEEA. The V end was cut by 1 base, the J end by 2 bases, with 9 bases between. The CDR3 has 15 residues. A fixed DNA input of around 0.35 ug was used per bulk PBMC sample. Libraries were prepared by immunoSEQ multiplex PCR; TCRdb keeps only in-frame clonotypes and omits some of them. Among roughly 8,700 clones listed, less than 90% were seen once. The time point: week 3, after first cycle of checkpoint inhibitor. Response was assessed by RECIST 1.1 at 12 weeks, except a couple of rapid progressors. The TCR sequence derives from a human donor with melanoma. The J gene is TRBJ2-1, the V gene TRBV11-3; D might be TRBD1 (5 bases). Material: blood, obtained from a patient treated with checkpoint blockade. Here the CDR3 reads CASSLGGDTYNEQFF. CDR3 in DNA: TGTGCCAGCAGCTTAGGGGGCGATACCTACAATGAGCAGTTCTTC. Full variable domain (rest looked up from reference TRBV11-3 and TRBJ2-1): EAGVVQSPRYKIIEKKQPVAFWCNPISGHNTLYWYLQNLGQGPELLIRYENEEAVDDSQLPKDRFSAERLKGVDSTLKIQPAELGDSAVYLCASSLGGDTYNEQFFGPGTRLTVL.